This TCR beta chain was observed in a study of CXCR3-negative and CXCR3-positive naive CD8 T cells. The CDR3 has 18 amino acids. Germline CDR1 is SGHTA and CDR2 is FQGNSA. In regard to this clonotype: The antigen remains unidentified.

UMI-labeled TRB cDNA libraries were prepared by 5' RACE. Following a re-call of the 5' RACE reads, TCRdb has one entry per CDR3 protein and lacks DNA. The sample holds 40,000 to 45,000 distinct CDR3 sequences. Study observations and caveats: Memory cells showed distinct TRBV-TRBJ patterns, while the two naive subsets matched.

Sequencing used memory CD8+ T cells from blood. This sequence joins TRBV7-2 and TRBJ2-2; TCRdb designates TRBD2, a call that cannot be tested without DNA. The clonotype originates from a human donor in good health. Some clones in this sample may be carry-over from other donors' samples. The CDR3 sequence: CASSFGLAGGQRSGELFF.